The TCR beta chain described here comes from a study of cytomegalovirus exposure and HLA in healthy donors. Study-level results: Specificity for CMV antigens was confirmed in vitro for a few of the CMV-associated chains. When presence/absence was analysed, sequencing depth was taken to be roughly uniform across donors. High specificity and sensitivity for cytomegalovirus status were reported for the classifier. Associated with cytomegalovirus, according to the listing, were around 160 TCR beta chains.

This clone was found a few times. The antigen remains undetermined. The conserved phenylalanine or tryptophan is not found at the CDR3 terminus, so this likely reflects a read error. The germline V gene encodes CDR1 SGHRS and CDR2 YFSETQ. The CDR3 has 14 amino acids. Germline trimming cut 3 bases from V and 5 bases from J; bases unmatched to any gene: 3. The PCR was carried out with 60 Vbeta primers and 13 Jbeta primers. Profiled with immunoSEQ multiplex PCR; TCRdb holds only in-frame clones, not every one. The table has about 130,000 clones, 6.5% to 9.5% seen once. The origin of this receptor is a man aged 40-49 years in good health and CMV-seronegative. The V gene is TRBV5-1, the J gene TRBJ1-1, with 11 positions matching TRBD1. Sequenced: PBMCs. In DNA form, the CDR3 reads TGCGCCAGCAGCTGGACAGGGGGCATGACTGAAGCTTTCGTT. Protein product: CASSWTGGMTEAFV.